The following is a T cell receptor (beta chain) sequence with its context. Its antigen is not identified. Repertoires were generated with immunoSEQ multiplex PCR, while TCRdb's copy carries only in-frame clones and drops some. The sample records 1.5 million to 2.5 million clones, about 95% being singletons. This specimen belongs to a study of shared clonotypes between healthy human individuals. Study-level background: The donor group consisted of a couple of women and a few men, aged 18 to 49. There were three CD4 naive, three CD4 memory, two CD8 naive and one CD8 memory plates per donor. Study findings and constraints: In general, naive subsets displayed greater estimated richness than memory subsets did. Non-shared clonotypes displayed generation probabilities falling below those of clonotypes present in all four donors.

V lost 6 bases and J lost 0, with 14 bases in between. The CDR3 covers 16 residues. Germline V lookup: CDR1 SEHNR, CDR2 FQNEAQ (reference sequence). As defined, naive CD8 cells were CD45RO-negative and positively selected for CCR7, with terminally differentiated effector memory CD45RA+ cells excluded. The material sequenced was naive CD8+ T cells sorted from blood. The TCR was taken from a man younger than 35 in good health. The chain has TRBV7-9 and TRBJ1-4; D gene ambiguous. CDR3 nucleotides: TGTGCCAGCAGTCATAAGGACGGTGCAACTAATGAAAAACTGTTTTTT. Protein sequence: CASSHKDGATNEKLFF.